This TCR beta chain is drawn from a study of radiotherapy plus CTLA-4 blockade in lung cancer. Across the study: The study recorded objective responses in about 18% of patients and disease control in approximately 31%. Study-wide findings and caveats: The best prediction of response reportedly came from early blood T cell clone dynamics, with interferon-beta. Radiotherapy was combined with ipilimumab, and tumor-derived TCR clones then expanded in blood.

A word on this clone: Its antigen is not known.

V was trimmed by 5 bases and J by 2 bases, leaving 6 bases between them. This CDR3 is 12 amino acids long. Germline V lookup: CDR1 MDHEN, CDR2 SYDVKM. Measured with immunoSEQ multiplex PCR; TCRdb has only the in-frame clones, and not every one. The data contain approximately 89,000 clones, about four fifths of them seen just once; the ten biggest clones take up 3% to 5%. This rearrangement joins TRBV28 to TRBJ1-2; unclear D gene. The receptor comes from a human donor with non-small cell lung cancer who had a partial response to radiotherapy plus ipilimumab. Some clones in this sample may be carry-over from other donors' samples. The sequenced sample was peripheral blood, obtained from a patient treated with radiotherapy plus ipilimumab. CDR3 residues: CASSTENYGYTF. The CDR3 bases are TGTGCCAGCAGTACCGAGAACTATGGCTACACCTTC.